These 23 T cell receptor beta chains were all obtained from the same sample, sequenced in a study of CD8 T cells in Susac syndrome. Random-hexamer reverse transcription was applied to about 0.5 to 1 ug RNA. In TCRdb, the immunoSEQ multiplex PCR reads were re-called with MiXCR into one record per CDR3 protein. The sample yields about 70,000 distinct CDR3 sequences, over 95% seen once. Input material: CD4+ T cells from PBMCs. The receptors derive from a human donor with multiple sclerosis.

The genes are TRBV6-6 and TRBJ1-2; D perhaps matches TRBD1 (5 bases). V was clipped by 2 bases and J by 6 bases, with 10 bases between them. The germline V gene encodes CDR1 MNHNY and CDR2 SVGAGI (reference sequence). This CDR3 comprises 13 residues. Here the CDR3 reads CASSYLTGDGYTF. CDR3 bases: TGTGCCAGCAGTTACCTCACAGGCGATGGCTACACCTTC.

The DNA for the CDR3 is TGCGCCAGCAGCACACCCGAGGGCTACGAGCAGTACTTC. Residues: CASSTPEGYEQYF. This sequence joins TRBV5-1 and TRBJ2-7; D might be TRBD2 (5 bases). V was trimmed by 4 bases and J by 3 bases, leaving 11 bases between them. The CDR3 extends over 13 amino acids. CDR1 and CDR2 (germline): SGHRS, YFSETQ.

This chain joins TRBV6-6 and TRBJ1-1, with TRBD1 as a possible D gene (5 bases). The CDR3 contains 10 residues. The germline gives CDR1 MNHNY, CDR2 SVGAGI (reference sequence). Trimming left V 6 bases short and J 10 bases short, with 9 bases between. CDR3 sequence: CASSWGGAFF. The CDR3 bases are TGTGCCAGCAGCTGGGGGGGAGCTTTCTTT.

This clonotype has only a few counts. V and J are TRBV11-2 and TRBJ1-1, with D perhaps matching TRBD1 (6 bases). This CDR3 spans 14 amino acids. The germline V and J ends were trimmed by 5 bases and 4 bases, with 14 bases remaining between them. Germline CDR1 reads SGHAT; CDR2 reads FQNNGV. This CDR3 reads CASSNLGAGTEAFF. The CDR3 nucleotides are TGTGCCAGCAGCAACCTGGGGGCGGGCACTGAAGCTTTCTTT.

V gene TRBV5-1 combines with J gene TRBJ2-1, with no clear D. The length of the CDR3 is 14 residues. Per germline, CDR1 SGHRS and CDR2 YFSETQ. V was clipped by 4 bases and J by 0 bases, with 8 bases between them. The CDR3 nucleotides read TGCGCCAGCAGCCTGGCGAGCTCCTACAATGAGCAGTTCTTC. Its protein is CASSLASSYNEQFF.

This sequence joins TRBV7-2 and TRBJ2-2; D not certain. CDR1 and CDR2 from the germline V gene are SGHTA and FQGNSA. The CDR3 sequence is 13 residues long. Trimming stripped 4 bases from V and 7 bases from J, with 10 bases between. CDR3 nucleotide sequence: TGTGCCAGCAGCTCAAGTCTTGGCGGGGAGCTGTTTTTT. Encoded protein: CASSSSLGGELFF.

The chain employs TRBV20-1 and TRBJ1-1, with 8 bases aligning to TRBD1. Germline-derived CDR1 and CDR2 are DFQATT and SNEGSKA (reference sequence). The CDR3 covers 13 residues. Trimming took 5 bases from V and 4 from J; bases not matched to a gene: 6. This CDR3 is CSAGQGRFTEAFF. In DNA form, the CDR3 reads TGCAGTGCTGGACAGGGAAGGTTCACTGAAGCTTTCTTT.

The rearrangement joins TRBV7-2 to TRBJ2-1; D gene unclear. This CDR3 spans 12 amino acids. Germline CDR1 reads SGHTA; CDR2 reads FQGNSA. V was clipped by 5 bases and J by 9 bases, with 11 bases between them. In DNA, the CDR3 is TGTGCCAGCAGCCAACATCTTAGTGAGCAGTTCTTC. It encodes CASSQHLSEQFF. Looking up the rest from reference TRBV7-2 and TRBJ2-1 gives the full variable domain: GAGVSQSPSNKVTEKGKDVELRCDPISGHTALYWYRQSLGQGLEFLIYFQGNSAPDKSGLPSDRFSAERTGGSVSTLTIQRTQQEDSAVYLCASSQHLSEQFFGPGTRLTVL.

This chain joins TRBV20-1 and TRBJ2-7, with unresolved D. V was clipped by 3 bases and J by 3 bases, with 15 bases between them. CDR3 length: 14 amino acids. Germline values: CDR1 DFQATT, CDR2 SNEGSKA (reference sequence). In nucleotides, the CDR3 is TGCAGTGCTAGTCCCCCGGCTAGGTTCTACGAGCAGTACTTC. It translates to CSASPPARFYEQYF.

The CDR3 DNA reads TGTGCCAGCAGCCAAGTAGGGAGCAATCAGCCCCAGCATTTT. It yields the protein CASSQVGSNQPQHF. The rearrangement links TRBV3-1 to TRBJ1-5; D is unresolved. Trimming pared 1 base from V and 1 base from J, leaving 5 bases between. Germline assignment: CDR1 LGHDT and CDR2 YNNKEL (reference sequence). The CDR3 contains 14 residues.

V usage is TRBV13 and J usage is TRBJ2-5; 7 nucleotides match TRBD2. Germline CDR1 is PRHDT and CDR2 is FYEKMQ (reference sequence). Trimming cost V 2 bases and J 3 bases; bases outside gene matches: 3. This CDR3 region has 14 residues. The CDR3 DNA sequence: TGTGCCAGCAGCTTATATACTAGCGAAGAGACCCAGTACTTC. Residues: CASSLYTSEETQYF.

V usage is TRBV7-6 and J usage is TRBJ2-3; D is perhaps TRBD1 (5 bases). V dropped 1 base and J dropped 2 bases, with 10 bases sitting between them. The CDR3 is made up of 15 amino acids. Per the germline V gene, CDR1 is SGHVS and CDR2 is FNYEAQ. CDR3 nucleotides: TGTGCCAGCAGCTTAGTTCAGGGATTCACAGATACGCAGTATTTT. This sequence encodes CASSLVQGFTDTQYF.

Notes on this clonotype: A junction end diverges from the germline sequence, so it may reflect a read error. This chain joins TRBV3-1 and TRBJ2-1; D gene unclear. This CDR3 contains 12 residues. Per the germline V gene, CDR1 is LGHDT and CDR2 is YNNKEL (reference sequence). The CDR3 sequence: CASSQPRWGSIF. CDR3 nucleotide sequence: TGTGCCAGCAGCCAACCCCGATGGGGAAGCATCTTC.

This rearrangement joins TRBV6-2 or TRBV6-3 to TRBJ1-5; D gene unclear. V lost 0 bases, J lost 6 bases, and 6 bases lay in between. The CDR3 covers 13 residues. Germline V gives CDR1 MNHEY, CDR2 SVGEGT. CDR3 sequence: CASSYSRVQPQHF. CDR3 DNA sequence: TGTGCCAGCAGTTACTCGAGAGTTCAGCCCCAGCATTTT.

This sequence joins TRBV6-6 and TRBJ2-7; D unclear. The V end was cut by 6 bases, the J end by 4 bases, with 10 bases between. Germline CDR1 is MNHNY and CDR2 is SVGAGI (reference sequence). The CDR3 has 12 amino acids. CDR3 bases: TGTGCCAGCAGCTCGAAGAGTTACGAGCAGTACTTC. Translated: CASSSKSYEQYF.

The rearrangement joins TRBV3-1 to TRBJ2-5, with 9 positions matching TRBD2. Germline V gives CDR1 LGHDT, CDR2 YNNKEL (reference sequence). This CDR3 contains 16 residues. V lost 6 bases, J lost 7 bases, and 15 bases stayed unmatched. The CDR3 DNA reads as TGTGCCAGCAGTCAAAGTCGGTTGCGGGGGGGATGGACCCAGTACTTC. Its protein is CASSQSRLRGGWTQYF.

J is TRBJ1-2 and V is TRBV6-2 or TRBV6-3; 10 bases agree with TRBD1. This CDR3 has 15 residues. The germline gives CDR1 MNHEY, CDR2 SVGEGT. The V and J ends lost 6 bases and 5 bases, in that order; junction bases with no gene match: 9. The CDR3: CASRTTGGVDYGYTF. DNA for the CDR3: TGTGCCAGCAGAACGACAGGGGGCGTGGATTATGGCTACACCTTC.

This chain joins TRBV3-1 and TRBJ2-3; TRBD1 matches 8 bases. Germline V gene data show CDR1 as LGHDT and CDR2 as YNNKEL (reference sequence). Losses at the gene ends were 4 bases for V and 5 bases for J; bases not matched to a gene: 8. CDR3 length: 15 residues. Here the CDR3 DNA reads TGTGCCAGCAGCCCCCGGGACAGGAGACGAGATACGCAGTATTTT. Its translation: CASSPRDRRRDTQYF.

The CDR3 DNA sequence: TGCAGCGTCCTACGTAGGGGGTATGGGTATGAGCAGTTCTTC. It encodes CSVLRRGYGYEQFF. The chain couples TRBV29-1 to TRBJ2-1; D perhaps matches TRBD1 (6 bases). The CDR3 totals 14 residues. The V gene lost 6 bases and the J gene lost 8 bases, with 20 bases spanning the gap. CDR1 SQVTM and CDR2 ANQGSEA come from the germline V gene.

V and J are TRBV5-4 and TRBJ2-3; 14 nucleotides align to TRBD2. Per germline, CDR1 SGHNT and CDR2 YYREEE (reference sequence). This CDR3 spans 18 amino acids. V was pared by 4 bases and J by 2 bases, with 9 bases of the junction left unmatched. The CDR3 bases are TGTGCCAGCAGCGGGGGACTAGCGGGGGCGCTTGTCACAGATACGCAGTATTTT. Translated: CASSGGLAGALVTDTQYF.

This clonotype was found once. This chain joins TRBV6-6 and TRBJ1-1; D gene uncertain. The V end was cut by 4 bases, the J end by 6 bases, with 0 bases between. In germline, CDR1 is MNHNY, CDR2 SVGAGI (reference sequence). The CDR3 runs to 9 residues. The CDR3 spells CASSSEAFF. CDR3 DNA: TGTGCCAGCAGTTCTGAAGCTTTCTTT.

The chain is built from TRBV29-1 and TRBJ2-3; TRBD1 matches 10 bases. The germline CDR1 and CDR2 sequences are SQVTM and ANQGSEA. V shed 5 bases, J shed 5 bases, and the junction held 4 bases outside the gene matches. This CDR3 has 13 amino acids. The CDR3, as DNA: TGCAGCGTTCTGACAGGGGGCCTAGATACGCAGTATTTT. Translation gives CSVLTGGLDTQYF.

J is TRBJ1-1 and V is TRBV25-1; a weak D match, TRBD1 (5 bases). V was trimmed by 5 bases and J by 1 base, leaving 14 bases between them. This CDR3 is built from 15 residues. Per the germline V gene, CDR1 is MGHDK and CDR2 is SYGVNS. The DNA of the CDR3 is TGTGCCAGCAGTAAAGGGGAGGGTCGGAACACTGAAGCTTTCTTT. Its translation is CASSKGEGRNTEAFF.